The clone carrying this T cell receptor beta chain was counted a few times. Antigen specificity is unknown. The data belong to a study of cytomegalovirus exposure and HLA in healthy donors. Findings and limits, study-wide: An analysis that was carried out later associated fewer than 20,000 TCR beta sequences with HLA alleles at 0.05 false discovery rate.

The study ran its PCR with 60 Vbeta and 13 Jbeta primers. Produced via immunoSEQ multiplex PCR; TCRdb's table is partial and in-frame only. The sample shows 35,000 to 45,000 clones, around 60% of them seen only once. This CDR3 is 16 amino acids long. CDR1 is SGHTA, CDR2 FQGNSA, per germline. Trimming removed 0 bases from V and 2 bases from J, with 13 bases in between. Sequencing was done on a sample of PBMCs. The clonotype was recovered from a man in his sixties in good health and CMV-seropositive. V gene TRBV7-2 combines with J gene TRBJ2-5; a weak D match, TRBD1 (7 bases). The CDR3: CASSLALQGGQETQYF. The CDR3 coding sequence is TGTGCCAGCAGCTTAGCCCTCCAGGGGGGACAAGAGACCCAGTACTTC. The whole variable domain, filled in from reference TRBV7-2 and TRBJ2-5, reads GAGVSQSPSNKVTEKGKDVELRCDPISGHTALYWYRQSLGQGLEFLIYFQGNSAPDKSGLPSDRFSAERTGGSVSTLTIQRTQQEDSAVYLCASSLALQGGQETQYFGPGTRLLVL.